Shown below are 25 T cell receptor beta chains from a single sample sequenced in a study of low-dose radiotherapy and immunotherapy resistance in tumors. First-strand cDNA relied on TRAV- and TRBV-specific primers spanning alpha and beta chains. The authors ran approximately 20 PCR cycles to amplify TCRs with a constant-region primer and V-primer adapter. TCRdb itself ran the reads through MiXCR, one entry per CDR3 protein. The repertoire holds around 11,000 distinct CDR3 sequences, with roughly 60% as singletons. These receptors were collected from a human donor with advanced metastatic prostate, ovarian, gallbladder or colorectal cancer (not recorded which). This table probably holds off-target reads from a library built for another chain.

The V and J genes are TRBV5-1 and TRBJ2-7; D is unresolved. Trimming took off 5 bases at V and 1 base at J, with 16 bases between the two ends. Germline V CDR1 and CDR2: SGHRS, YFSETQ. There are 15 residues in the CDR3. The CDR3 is CASSLGGSQSYEQYF. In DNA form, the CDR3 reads TGCGCCAGCAGTCTTGGCGGCAGTCAATCCTACGAGCAGTACTTC.

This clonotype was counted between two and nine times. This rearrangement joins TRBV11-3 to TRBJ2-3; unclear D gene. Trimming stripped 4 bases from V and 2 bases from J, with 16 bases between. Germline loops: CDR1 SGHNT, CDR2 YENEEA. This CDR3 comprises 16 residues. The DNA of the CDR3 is TGTGCCAGCAGCTCCCGAACCCGGCAATACACAGATACGCAGTATTTT. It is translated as CASSSRTRQYTDTQYF.

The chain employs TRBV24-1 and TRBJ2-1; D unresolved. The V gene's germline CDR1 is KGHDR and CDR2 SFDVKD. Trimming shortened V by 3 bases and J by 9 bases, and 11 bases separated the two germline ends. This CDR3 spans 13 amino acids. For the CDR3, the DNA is TGTGCCACCAGTGATAGGACCTGGGGTGAGCAGTTCTTC. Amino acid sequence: CATSDRTWGEQFF.

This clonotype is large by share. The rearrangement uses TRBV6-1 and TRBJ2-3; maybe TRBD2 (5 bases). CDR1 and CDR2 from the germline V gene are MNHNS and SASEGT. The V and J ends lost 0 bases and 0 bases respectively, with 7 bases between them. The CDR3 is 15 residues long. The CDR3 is CASSEAPGSTDTQYF. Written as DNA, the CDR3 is TGTGCCAGCAGTGAAGCCCCGGGGAGCACAGATACGCAGTATTTT.

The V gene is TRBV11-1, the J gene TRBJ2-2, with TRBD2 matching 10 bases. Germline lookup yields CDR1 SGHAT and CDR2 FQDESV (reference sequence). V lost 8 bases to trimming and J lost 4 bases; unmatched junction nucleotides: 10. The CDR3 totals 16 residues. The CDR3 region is CASRLAGVGGTGELFF. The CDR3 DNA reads TGTGCCAGCCGTCTAGCGGGAGTCGGTGGCACCGGGGAGCTGTTTTTT.

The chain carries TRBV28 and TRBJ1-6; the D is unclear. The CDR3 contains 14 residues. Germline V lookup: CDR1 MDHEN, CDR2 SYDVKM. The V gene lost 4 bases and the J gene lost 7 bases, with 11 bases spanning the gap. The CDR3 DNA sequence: TGTGCCAGCAGTTCCCTAGCGGGCAATTCACCCCTCCACTTT. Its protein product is CASSSLAGNSPLHF.

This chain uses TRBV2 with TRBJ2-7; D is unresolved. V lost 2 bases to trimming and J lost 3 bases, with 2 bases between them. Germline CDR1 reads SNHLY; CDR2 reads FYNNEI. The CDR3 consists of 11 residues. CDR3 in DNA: TGTGCCAGCAGTGAAATCTACGAGCAGTACTTC. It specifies CASSEIYEQYF.

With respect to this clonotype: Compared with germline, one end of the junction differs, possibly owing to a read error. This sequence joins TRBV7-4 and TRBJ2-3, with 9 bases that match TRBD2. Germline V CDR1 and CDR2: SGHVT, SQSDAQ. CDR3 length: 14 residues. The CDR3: CASSVAGVRDTQYF. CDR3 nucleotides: TGTGCCAGCAGCGTAGCGGGAGTTCGGGATACGCAGTATTTT. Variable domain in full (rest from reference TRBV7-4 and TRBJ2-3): GAGVSQSPRYKVAKRGRDVALRCDSISGHVTLYWYRQTLGQGSEVLTYSQSDAQRDKSGRPSGRFSAERPERSVSTLKIQRTEQGDSAVYLCASSVAGVRDTQYFGPGTRLTVL.

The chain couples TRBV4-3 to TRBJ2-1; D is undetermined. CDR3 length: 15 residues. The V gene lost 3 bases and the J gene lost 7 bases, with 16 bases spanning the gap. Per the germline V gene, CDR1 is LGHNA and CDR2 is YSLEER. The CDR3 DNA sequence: TGCGCCAGCAGCCAGAGCTTGACTGCTGAAAATGAGCAGTTCTTC. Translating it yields CASSQSLTAENEQFF.

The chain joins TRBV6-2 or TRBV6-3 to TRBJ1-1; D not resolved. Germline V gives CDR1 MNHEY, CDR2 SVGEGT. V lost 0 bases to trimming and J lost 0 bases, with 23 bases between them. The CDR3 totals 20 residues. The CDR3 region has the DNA TGTGCCAGCAGTTACTCGGGAGGTTCCACGGCAAGCTACATGAACACTGAAGCTTTCTTT. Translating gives CASSYSGGSTASYMNTEAFF.

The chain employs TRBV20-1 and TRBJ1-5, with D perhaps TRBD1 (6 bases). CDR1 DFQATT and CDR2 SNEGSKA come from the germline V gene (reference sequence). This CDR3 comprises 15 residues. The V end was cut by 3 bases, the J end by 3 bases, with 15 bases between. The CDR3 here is CSASSLGQYNQPQHF. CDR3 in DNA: TGCAGTGCTAGTTCCCTCGGACAGTACAATCAGCCCCAGCATTTT.

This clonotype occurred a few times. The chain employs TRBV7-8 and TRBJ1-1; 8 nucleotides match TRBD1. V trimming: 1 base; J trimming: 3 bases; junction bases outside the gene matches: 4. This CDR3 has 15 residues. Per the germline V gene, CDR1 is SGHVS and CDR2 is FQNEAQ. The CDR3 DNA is TGTGCCAGCAGCTTAGTACAGGGGGGGTACACTGAAGCTTTCTTT. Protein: CASSLVQGGYTEAFF.

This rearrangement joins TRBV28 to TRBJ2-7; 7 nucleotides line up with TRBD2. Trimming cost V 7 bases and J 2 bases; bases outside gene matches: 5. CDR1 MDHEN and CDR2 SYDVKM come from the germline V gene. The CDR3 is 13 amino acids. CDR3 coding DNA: TGTGCCAGCAACGGCGGGAGAACCTACGAGCAGTACTTC. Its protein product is CASNGGRTYEQYF.

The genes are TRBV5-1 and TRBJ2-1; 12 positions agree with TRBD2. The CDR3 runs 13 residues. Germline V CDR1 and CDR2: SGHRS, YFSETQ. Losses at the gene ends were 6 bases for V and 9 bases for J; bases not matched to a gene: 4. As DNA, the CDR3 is TGCGCCAGCACGACTAGCGGGAGCGGTGAGCAGTTCTTC. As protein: CASTTSGSGEQFF.

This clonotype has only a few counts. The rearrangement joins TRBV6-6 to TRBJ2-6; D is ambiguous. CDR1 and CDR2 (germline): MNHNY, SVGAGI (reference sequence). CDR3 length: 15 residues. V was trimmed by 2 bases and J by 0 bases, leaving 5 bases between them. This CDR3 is CASSYGGSGANVLTF. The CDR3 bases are TGTGCCAGCAGTTACGGCGGCTCTGGGGCCAACGTCCTGACTTTC.

CDR3 loop: CASSLGGVANTGELFF. CDR3 nucleotide sequence: TGTGCCAGCAGCTTAGGGGGCGTGGCGAACACCGGGGAGCTGTTTTTT. The V call is TRBV7-2, the J call TRBJ2-2; a weak D match, TRBD1 (5 bases). Germline CDR1 and CDR2: SGHTA and FQGNSA. The ends were cut back, 1 base at V and 0 bases at J, with 9 bases in the middle. This CDR3 comprises 16 residues.

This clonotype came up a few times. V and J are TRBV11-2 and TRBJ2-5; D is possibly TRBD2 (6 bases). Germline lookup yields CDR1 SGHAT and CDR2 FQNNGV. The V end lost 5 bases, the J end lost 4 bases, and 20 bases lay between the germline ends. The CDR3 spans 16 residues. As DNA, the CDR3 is TGTGCCAGCAGCCCGAGCGGAGGGGCTCCGGGAGAGACCCAGTACTTC. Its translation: CASSPSGGAPGETQYF.

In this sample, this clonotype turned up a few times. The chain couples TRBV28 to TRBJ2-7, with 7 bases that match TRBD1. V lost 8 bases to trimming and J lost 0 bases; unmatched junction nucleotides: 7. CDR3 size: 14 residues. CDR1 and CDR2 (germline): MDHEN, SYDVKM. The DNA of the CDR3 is TGTGCCAGCTTGGTAGGGGGCCCCTCCTACGAGCAGTACTTC. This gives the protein CASLVGGPSYEQYF.

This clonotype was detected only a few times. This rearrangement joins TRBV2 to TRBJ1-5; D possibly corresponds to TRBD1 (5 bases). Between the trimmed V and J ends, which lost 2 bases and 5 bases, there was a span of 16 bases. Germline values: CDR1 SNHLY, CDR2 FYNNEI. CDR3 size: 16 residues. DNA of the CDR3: TGTGCCAGCAGTGAATTTGTGGTTGGGGGGGATCAGCCCCAGCATTTT. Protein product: CASSEFVVGGDQPQHF.

The CDR3 here is CSVTRGNYGYTF. CDR3 nucleotide sequence: TGCAGCGTCACCAGGGGGAACTATGGCTACACCTTC. The chain is built from TRBV29-1 and TRBJ1-2; TRBD1 agrees at 7 bases. CDR1 and CDR2 from the germline V gene are SQVTM and ANQGSEA. V dropped 6 bases and J dropped 2; count of bases not matched to a gene: 3. This CDR3 is 12 amino acids long. Filled out from reference TRBV29-1 and TRBJ1-2, the complete variable domain reads SAVISQKPSRDICQRGTSLTIQCQVDSQVTMMFWYRQQPGQSLTLIATANQGSEATYESGFVIDKFPISRPNLTFSTLTVSNMSPEDSSIYLCSVTRGNYGYTFGSGTRLTVV.

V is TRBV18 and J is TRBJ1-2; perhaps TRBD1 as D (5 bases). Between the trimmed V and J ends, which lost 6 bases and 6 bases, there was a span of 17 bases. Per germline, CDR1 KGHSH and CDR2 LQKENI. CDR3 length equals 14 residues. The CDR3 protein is CASSPAGTPNGYTF. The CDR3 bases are TGTGCCAGCTCCCCCGCGGGGACCCCAAATGGCTACACCTTC.

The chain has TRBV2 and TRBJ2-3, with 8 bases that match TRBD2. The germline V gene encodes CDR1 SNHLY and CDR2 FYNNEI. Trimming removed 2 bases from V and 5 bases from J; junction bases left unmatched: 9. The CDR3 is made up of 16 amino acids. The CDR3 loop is CASSEFGTGGKDTQYF. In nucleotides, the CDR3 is TGTGCCAGCAGTGAATTCGGGACGGGAGGGAAAGATACGCAGTATTTT.

Here the CDR3 reads CASSSARGGTTGELFF. In DNA, the CDR3 is TGTGCCAGCAGCTCCGCCCGGGGCGGGACCACCGGGGAGCTGTTTTTT. The chain joins TRBV7-2 to TRBJ2-2; D might be TRBD2 (6 bases). The V end lost 4 bases, the J end lost 4 bases, and 16 bases lay between the germline ends. The CDR3 covers 16 residues. Germline V lookup: CDR1 SGHTA, CDR2 FQGNSA. The full variable domain, in which reference TRBV7-2 and TRBJ2-2 provide the parts outside the CDR3, is GAGVSQSPSNKVTEKGKDVELRCDPISGHTALYWYRQSLGQGLEFLIYFQGNSAPDKSGLPSDRFSAERTGGSVSTLTIQRTQQEDSAVYLCASSSARGGTTGELFFGEGSRLTVL.

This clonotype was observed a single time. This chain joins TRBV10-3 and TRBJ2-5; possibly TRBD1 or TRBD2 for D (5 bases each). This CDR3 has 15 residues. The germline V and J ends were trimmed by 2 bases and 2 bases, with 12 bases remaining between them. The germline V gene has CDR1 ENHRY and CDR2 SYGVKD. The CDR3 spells CAISEGAREQETQYF. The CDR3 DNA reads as TGTGCCATCAGTGAGGGGGCAAGGGAGCAAGAGACCCAGTACTTC.

The CDR3 sequence: CASRIRGGETQYF. CDR3 DNA: TGTGCCAGCAGAATTAGAGGGGGGGAGACCCAGTACTTC. The rearrangement links TRBV7-9 to TRBJ2-5; D tentatively reads TRBD1 or TRBD2 (6 bases each). Germline CDR1 is SEHNR and CDR2 is FQNEAQ (reference sequence). This CDR3 contains 13 residues. Trimming left V 6 bases short and J 5 bases short, with 13 bases between. Drawing the rest from reference TRBV7-9 and TRBJ2-5, the complete variable domain is DTGVSQNPRHKITKRGQNVTFRCDPISEHNRLYWYRQTLGQGPEFLTYFQNEAQLEKSRLLSDRFSAERPKGSFSTLEIQRTEQGDSAMYLCASRIRGGETQYFGPGTRLLVL.